The 9 T cell receptor beta chains given below trace back to one sample, sequenced in a study of T cells in localized non-small cell lung cancer. Libraries were prepared by immunoSEQ multiplex PCR; TCRdb keeps only in-frame clonotypes and omits some of them. The sample records tens of thousands of clones, 84% being singletons. This specimen was peripheral blood, taken before any cancer treatment. These receptors were taken from an older female donor with stage I lung adenocarcinoma.

The chain uses TRBV5-1 and TRBJ1-1, with unresolved D. The CDR3 has 14 amino acids. Germline assignment: CDR1 SGHRS and CDR2 YFSETQ. Trimming took off 4 bases at V and 5 bases at J, with 15 bases between the two ends. CDR3 nucleotides: TGCGCCAGCAGCCCGAACCCGAGAGGGACTGAAGCTTTCTTT. Protein product: CASSPNPRGTEAFF. Complete variable domain (other parts from reference TRBV5-1 and TRBJ1-1): KAGVTQTPRYLIKTRGQQVTLSCSPISGHRSVSWYQQTPGQGLQFLFEYFSETQRNKGNFPGRFSGRQFSNSRSEMNVSTLELGDSALYLCASSPNPRGTEAFFGQGTRLTVV.

V is TRBV10-3 and J is TRBJ1-1, with D unclear. Germline-derived CDR1 and CDR2 are ENHRY and SYGVKD. This CDR3 has 13 residues. Trimming took off 5 bases at V and 0 bases at J, with 7 bases between the two ends. DNA for the CDR3: TGTGCCATCAGTAGAGCAGTGAACACTGAAGCTTTCTTT. It encodes CAISRAVNTEAFF.

The rearrangement links TRBV2 to TRBJ1-2, with D maybe TRBD1 (5 bases). V was clipped by 5 bases and J by 7 bases, with 11 bases between them. This CDR3 is 12 amino acids long. The germline CDR1 and CDR2 sequences are SNHLY and FYNNEI. The CDR3 coding sequence is TGTGCCAGCAGTTCGGACAAGGGTGGCTACACCTTC. Its protein is CASSSDKGGYTF.

V gene TRBV9 combines with J gene TRBJ2-1; TRBD2 agrees at 8 bases. This CDR3 is built from 16 residues. Trimming at V came to 3 bases and at J to 3 bases, leaving 8 bases not matched to a gene. The germline gives CDR1 SGDLS, CDR2 YYNGEE. CDR3 residues: CASSATGTRFYNEQFF. In nucleotides, the CDR3 is TGTGCCAGCAGCGCAACCGGGACTAGGTTCTACAATGAGCAGTTCTTC.

This chain connects TRBV7-6 to TRBJ1-5; TRBD1 agrees at 10 bases. Germline CDR1 is SGHVS and CDR2 is FNYEAQ. The junction had 10 bases not matched to a gene; V was cut back by 4 bases and J by 1 base. CDR3 length: 18 residues. Here the CDR3 reads CASSWGQGPRVSNQPQHF. CDR3 DNA: TGTGCCAGCAGCTGGGGACAGGGGCCCAGGGTGAGCAATCAGCCCCAGCATTTT.

This chain links TRBV7-9 with TRBJ1-1; D gene uncertain. CDR1 SEHNR and CDR2 FQNEAQ come from the germline V gene (reference sequence). V was shortened by 5 bases and J by 1 base, with 5 bases between the two germline ends. The CDR3 spans 12 residues. CDR3 sequence (DNA): TGTGCCAGCAGCCGGGGGAACACTGAAGCTTTCTTT. Its translation is CASSRGNTEAFF.

The rearrangement joins TRBV6-1 to TRBJ2-5, with 9 positions matching TRBD1. Germline V gives CDR1 MNHNS, CDR2 SASEGT. Trimming at V came to 6 bases and at J to 7 bases, leaving 6 bases not matched to a gene. There are 13 residues in the CDR3. Written as DNA, the CDR3 is TGTGCCAGCAGGGACAGGGGAATAGGGACCCAGTACTTC. This codes for CASRDRGIGTQYF.

The chain links TRBV7-9 to TRBJ1-2; perhaps TRBD1 as D (6 bases). The germline V and J ends were trimmed by 1 base and 4 bases, with 13 bases remaining between them. The CDR3 is made up of 15 amino acids. CDR1 SEHNR and CDR2 FQNEAQ come from the germline V gene (reference sequence). CDR3 amino acids: CASSLEGGRPYGYTF. CDR3 DNA: TGTGCCAGCAGCTTAGAAGGGGGACGACCCTATGGCTACACCTTC.

This chain's CDR3 is CASTGTGAYEQYF. CDR3 nucleotide sequence: TGTGCCAGTACCGGGACAGGAGCCTACGAGCAGTACTTC. The rearrangement joins TRBV6-6 to TRBJ2-7, with 8 positions matching TRBD1. Trimming cost V 9 bases and J 2 bases; bases outside gene matches: 6. This CDR3 comprises 13 residues. Germline V gene sequence: CDR1 MNHNY, CDR2 SVGAGI (reference sequence).